These T cell receptor beta chains were read from a single sample in a study of T cell responses to AZD1222 COVID-19 vaccine. Some clones are missing from TCRdb's copy, which holds only in-frame ones; the method was immunoSEQ multiplex PCR. The sample includes nearly 110,000 clones, 89% seen only once; the top ten take around 6.7%. Sequencing was performed on peripheral blood, taken on day 0 of AZD1222 vaccination. These receptors originate from an adult in good health. CDR3s include the opening cysteine and the closing phenylalanine or tryptophan. The D gene is left open where the match is weak. Size is omitted from some rows. Given values are once, few, many or a class for expanded clones.

clone size: few; J gene: TRBJ1-6; CDR3 length: 14; V gene: TRBV6-5; D gene: -; CDR3 DNA: TGTGCCAGCACTTCAGACAGATACTCGTCACCCCTCCACTTT; CDR3 protein: CASTSDRYSSPLHF
clone size: once; J gene: TRBJ1-3; CDR3 length: 15; V gene: TRBV7-8; D gene: -; CDR3 DNA: TGTGCCAGCAGCTTAATCCAGTACTCTGGAAACACCATATATTTT; CDR3 protein: CASSLIQYSGNTIYF
clone size: -; J gene: TRBJ1-5; CDR3 length: 14; V gene: TRBV24-1; D gene: TRBD1; CDR3 DNA: TGTGCCACCAGTGATTCAGGGGGCGCGAAGCCCCAGCATTTT; CDR3 protein: CATSDSGGAKPQHF
clone size: -; J gene: TRBJ1-6; CDR3 length: 13; V gene: TRBV7-2; D gene: -; CDR3 DNA: TGTGCCAGCAGCTTAGCTGTAAATTCACCCCTCCACTTT; CDR3 protein: CASSLAVNSPLHF
clone size: -; J gene: TRBJ1-4; CDR3 length: 14; V gene: TRBV30; D gene: TRBD1; CDR3 DNA: TGTGCCTGGTACAGGGGACCAACTAATGAAAAACTGTTTTTT; CDR3 protein: CAWYRGPTNEKLFF
clone size: once; J gene: TRBJ1-6; CDR3 length: 14; V gene: TRBV2; D gene: TRBD1; CDR3 DNA: TGTGCCAGCAGTCGACAGGGGGATAATTCACCCCTCCACTTT; CDR3 protein: CASSRQGDNSPLHF
clone size: -; J gene: TRBJ2-7; CDR3 length: 11; V gene: TRBV20-1; D gene: -; CDR3 DNA: TGCAGTGTCAGGGGGGCTTACGAGCAGTACTTC; CDR3 protein: CSVRGAYEQYF
clone size: once; J gene: TRBJ1-6; CDR3 length: 12; V gene: TRBV28; D gene: -; CDR3 DNA: TGTGCCAGCAGTTTAGCAGGGACACCCCTCCACTTT; CDR3 protein: CASSLAGTPLHF
clone size: -; J gene: TRBJ2-2; CDR3 length: 13; V gene: TRBV12-3/TRBV12-4; D gene: -; CDR3 DNA: TGTGCCAGCAGGTGGGGGGACACCGGGGAGCTGTTTTTT; CDR3 protein: CASRWGDTGELFF
clone size: -; J gene: TRBJ1-3; CDR3 length: 15; V gene: TRBV6-5; D gene: -; CDR3 DNA: TGTGCCAGCAGTTATGCGCCAAGACCTGGAAACACCATATATTTT; CDR3 protein: CASSYAPRPGNTIYF
clone size: once; J gene: TRBJ2-5; CDR3 length: 13; V gene: TRBV23-1; D gene: TRBD1; CDR3 DNA: TGCGCCAGAGTTTACCGGGACAGGGGGACCCAGTACTTC; CDR3 protein: CARVYRDRGTQYF
clone size: -; J gene: TRBJ1-2; CDR3 length: 13; V gene: TRBV7-3; D gene: TRBD1; CDR3 DNA: TGTGCCAGCAGCCGGGACAGCGGCTATGGCTACACCTTC; CDR3 protein: CASSRDSGYGYTF
clone size: -; J gene: TRBJ2-7; CDR3 length: 14; V gene: TRBV11-2; D gene: -; CDR3 DNA: TGTGCCAGCAGCTTAGATCTGACTAGCTACGAGCAGTACTTC; CDR3 protein: CASSLDLTSYEQYF
clone size: -; J gene: TRBJ2-1; CDR3 length: 13; V gene: TRBV11-3; D gene: -; CDR3 DNA: TGTGCCAGCAGCTTAGCACCGGGGTATGAGCAGTTCTTC; CDR3 protein: CASSLAPGYEQFF
clone size: few; J gene: TRBJ2-2; CDR3 length: 12; V gene: TRBV5-6; D gene: -; CDR3 DNA: TGTGCCAGCAGCTTGGGGTCAGGAGAGCTGTTTTTT; CDR3 protein: CASSLGSGELFF
clone size: -; J gene: TRBJ1-4; CDR3 length: 15; V gene: TRBV4-3; D gene: TRBD1; CDR3 DNA: TGCGCCAGCAGCCAGGATCCGGGACAGGGGATTTCACTGTTTTTT; CDR3 protein: CASSQDPGQGISLFF
clone size: -; J gene: TRBJ2-3; CDR3 length: 16; V gene: TRBV4-3; D gene: -; CDR3 DNA: TGCGCCAGCAGCCAATCCGGGAGTTCGCGGACAGATACGCAGTATTTT; CDR3 protein: CASSQSGSSRTDTQYF
clone size: -; J gene: TRBJ2-7; CDR3 length: 14; V gene: TRBV25-1; D gene: -; CDR3 DNA: TGTGCCAGCAGGGGGACCGCGGAATCGGGGGAGCAGTACTTC; CDR3 protein: CASRGTAESGEQYF
clone size: -; J gene: TRBJ1-5; CDR3 length: 13; V gene: TRBV27; D gene: -; CDR3 DNA: TGTGCCAGCAGTTTATTTCGGGGTCAGCCCCAGCATTTT; CDR3 protein: CASSLFRGQPQHF
clone size: few; J gene: TRBJ2-1; CDR3 length: 14; V gene: TRBV29-1; D gene: TRBD2; CDR3 DNA: TGCAGCGTTTCCCCTAGCGGGAACAACAATGAGCAGTTCTTC; CDR3 protein: CSVSPSGNNNEQFF
clone size: -; J gene: TRBJ1-5; CDR3 length: 16; V gene: TRBV4-1; D gene: TRBD1; CDR3 DNA: TGCGCCAGCAGCCACCGGGACAGGGGAGACAATCAGCCCCAGCATTTT; CDR3 protein: CASSHRDRGDNQPQHF
clone size: -; J gene: TRBJ1-5; CDR3 length: 14; V gene: TRBV30; D gene: -; CDR3 DNA: TGTGCCTGGAGTCCTCTCCAGGGGAATCAGCCCCAGCATTTT; CDR3 protein: CAWSPLQGNQPQHF
clone size: -; J gene: TRBJ1-6; CDR3 length: 15; V gene: TRBV14; D gene: TRBD1; CDR3 DNA: TGTGCCAGCAGCCAAAGGGACAGGGTTTATTCACCCCTCCACTTT; CDR3 protein: CASSQRDRVYSPLHF
clone size: -; J gene: TRBJ2-7; CDR3 length: 14; V gene: TRBV7-2; D gene: TRBD2; CDR3 DNA: TGTGCCAGCAGCTTGCGCGGGAGTGAACTGGGGCAGTACTTC; CDR3 protein: CASSLRGSELGQYF
clone size: -; J gene: TRBJ1-5; CDR3 length: 16; V gene: TRBV27; D gene: -; CDR3 DNA: TGTGCCAGCAGTTCATCGCGAGGAATGGGCAATCAGCCCCAGCATTTT; CDR3 protein: CASSSSRGMGNQPQHF
clone size: -; J gene: TRBJ1-5; CDR3 length: 14; V gene: TRBV5-5; D gene: TRBD1; CDR3 DNA: TGTGCCAGCAGCTTGAGGGACAGGGATACCCCCCAGCATTTT; CDR3 protein: CASSLRDRDTPQHF
clone size: -; J gene: TRBJ1-1; CDR3 length: 14; V gene: TRBV6-5; D gene: -; CDR3 DNA: TGTGCCAGTTCATTGGGGGAGTCAAGGACTGAAGCTTTCTTT; CDR3 protein: CASSLGESRTEAFF
clone size: -; J gene: TRBJ2-1; CDR3 length: 15; V gene: TRBV18; D gene: TRBD2; CDR3 DNA: TGTGCCAGCTCAACCCTAGCGGGGGCCGGCAATGAGCAGTTCTTC; CDR3 protein: CASSTLAGAGNEQFF
clone size: -; J gene: TRBJ2-3; CDR3 length: 14; V gene: TRBV29-1; D gene: TRBD1; CDR3 DNA: TGCAGCGCCGCCCGGGACAGGGGGCAAGATACGCAGTATTTT; CDR3 protein: CSAARDRGQDTQYF
clone size: -; J gene: TRBJ2-6; CDR3 length: 18; V gene: TRBV24-1; D gene: -; CDR3 DNA: TGTGCCACCAGTCCCGCCCGGGGACGAGGCTCTGGGGCCAACGTCCTGACTTTC; CDR3 protein: CATSPARGRGSGANVLTF
clone size: -; J gene: TRBJ2-7; CDR3 length: 15; V gene: TRBV4-2; D gene: -; CDR3 DNA: TGTGCCAGCAGCCAAGACGTTGATACCCTTTACGAGCAGTACTTC; CDR3 protein: CASSQDVDTLYEQYF
clone size: -; J gene: TRBJ1-3; CDR3 length: 17; V gene: TRBV19; D gene: -; CDR3 DNA: TGTGCCAGTAGCCGGAGCAGTCCAGGTACCTCTGGAAACACCATATATTTT; CDR3 protein: CASSRSSPGTSGNTIYF
clone size: -; J gene: TRBJ1-1; CDR3 length: 14; V gene: TRBV28; D gene: -; CDR3 DNA: TGTGCCAGCACTCTACAGGAGGGTCTCACTGAAGCTTTCTTT; CDR3 protein: CASTLQEGLTEAFF
clone size: -; J gene: TRBJ1-1; CDR3 length: 14; V gene: TRBV18; D gene: TRBD1; CDR3 DNA: TGTGCCAGCTCACCTCGGGGGACAGACACTGAAGCTTTCTTT; CDR3 protein: CASSPRGTDTEAFF
clone size: -; J gene: TRBJ1-2; CDR3 length: 13; V gene: TRBV7-9; D gene: -; CDR3 DNA: TGTGCCAGCAGCTTAGTCGGAGGGTATGGCTACACCTTC; CDR3 protein: CASSLVGGYGYTF
clone size: -; J gene: TRBJ1-2; CDR3 length: 13; V gene: TRBV19; D gene: -; CDR3 DNA: TGTGCCAGTAGTATCATAGCTAACTATGGCTACACCTTC; CDR3 protein: CASSIIANYGYTF
clone size: -; J gene: TRBJ2-7; CDR3 length: 16; V gene: TRBV6-1; D gene: TRBD1; CDR3 DNA: TGTGCCAGCAGGGAAATGGGGACAGTCATTACCTACGAGCAGTACTTC; CDR3 protein: CASREMGTVITYEQYF
clone size: -; J gene: TRBJ2-1; CDR3 length: 15; V gene: TRBV7-9; D gene: -; CDR3 DNA: TGTGCCAGCAGCTTAGGTCGGGATTTCAACAATGAGCAGTTCTTC; CDR3 protein: CASSLGRDFNNEQFF
clone size: -; J gene: TRBJ2-3; CDR3 length: 16; V gene: TRBV27; D gene: -; CDR3 DNA: TGTGCCAGCAGTTTACGGGGGGCGGTGAGCACAGATACGCAGTATTTT; CDR3 protein: CASSLRGAVSTDTQYF
clone size: -; J gene: TRBJ1-5; CDR3 length: 14; V gene: TRBV28; D gene: TRBD1; CDR3 DNA: TGTGCCAGTGAGACAGGGGGCCGCAATCAGCCCCAGCATTTT; CDR3 protein: CASETGGRNQPQHF
clone size: -; J gene: TRBJ1-1; CDR3 length: 17; V gene: TRBV28; D gene: -; CDR3 DNA: TGTGCCAGCAGGCCTCAGGGAATATCTAACCTTAACACTGAAGCTTTCTTT; CDR3 protein: CASRPQGISNLNTEAFF
clone size: -; J gene: TRBJ1-5; CDR3 length: 13; V gene: TRBV28; D gene: -; CDR3 DNA: TGTGCCAGCAGTGGAGCCGGCAATCAGCCCCAGCATTTT; CDR3 protein: CASSGAGNQPQHF
clone size: -; J gene: TRBJ2-1; CDR3 length: 14; V gene: TRBV28; D gene: -; CDR3 DNA: TGTGCCAGCAGTTTCAGACAGAGCTACAATGAGCAGTTCTTC; CDR3 protein: CASSFRQSYNEQFF
clone size: -; J gene: TRBJ1-1; CDR3 length: 16; V gene: TRBV9; D gene: -; CDR3 DNA: TGTGCCAGCAGCGTAGGTACGGGCCCCATGAACACTGAAGCTTTCTTT; CDR3 protein: CASSVGTGPMNTEAFF